This T cell receptor beta chain was obtained from a study of blood T cell repertoires in COVID-19 (dated by TCRdb to the early 2020s). Concerning the study at large: Samples covering the acute and convalescent phases of COVID-19 were provided by collaborators in the United States, Italy and Spain. The material from the prospective study consisted of cDNA or gDNA derived from T cells, B-cell-depleted T cells, or PBMCs. Deeply sampled blood TCRbeta repertoires from subjects exposed to, actively infected with, or recovered from COVID-19 were included in the dataset. The repertoires were made available in a free public database intended to serve as a resource for research on the immune response to SARS-CoV-2. Samples came from the ongoing ImmuneRACE study (first 160 participants) plus 1,254 subjects from 6 global collaborators. A de-identified subject ID, COVID-19 status, age in years and sex were almost always included in the sample metadata. Where available, HLA class I and class II types were taken from metadata supplied by the sample provider and were not determined by assay-based typing. General study outcomes and caveats: The quantity of clinical and demographic metadata differed by source and by participant and was supplied without curation.

Comment on this clone: The antigen it recognizes is unknown. Base-call qualities are not available, and no considerably larger clone is one nucleotide away.

The immunoSEQ Assay, a bias-controlled multiplex PCR, was used to amplify TCRbeta CDR3 regions from genomic DNA. The published analysis was carried out like this. The number of nucleated cells in each sample was estimated by amplification of reference gene primers within the assay. To quantify the absolute abundance of each unique TCRbeta CDR3 rearrangement, sequence reads were collapsed and filtered. For each sample, productive Simpson clonality was calculated by taking the square root of Simpson's diversity index across productive rearrangements. As stored in TCRdb, this immuneACCESS dataset retains in-frame rearrangements with V and J assigned. A fraction of the clones does not appear; measured against another copy, unresolved V genes explain less than half of the discrepancy, and the remainder lacks a known reason. The D gene and trimming were derived from the DNA, and the V and J assignments and clone size from that table. The table for this sample lists 32,000 or so clones; around nine tenths of them were counted only once. About 61% of the sample comes from the top ten.

The CDR3, cysteine through phenylalanine, is 17 amino acids long. This entry keeps only the CDR3 DNA: 51 bases, framed from base 1. CDR1 and CDR2 are drawn from the germline V gene: MGHRA, YSYEKL. At the junction V is shortened by 1 base and J by 8 bases, with 21 bases in between. Each collaborating institution followed its own protocols to collect whole blood in K2EDTA tubes. For TCRbeta analysis, collaborators shipped samples in one of three forms: frozen whole blood, isolated PBMCs, or DNA extracted from either of those sample types. Material for sequencing was peripheral blood. The rearrangement joined TRBV4-1 to TRBJ1-5; the D segment could be TRBD1, given 5 matching bases. This receptor was identified in a man in his 70s with acute or convalescent COVID-19. Here the CDR3 is given as CASSQGKGRFLREPQHF. The bases are TGCGCCAGCAGCCAAGGGAAGGGGCGGTTTCTTCGTGAGCCCCAGCATTTT.